The following is a T cell receptor (beta chain) sequence with its context. These data belong to a study of blood T cell repertoires in COVID-19. Overall study context: The study drew acute and convalescent COVID-19 samples from the United States, Italy and Spain. T cells, B-cell-depleted T cells, or PBMCs provided the cDNA or gDNA that served as material.

With 3 bases removed from V and 6 bases from J, the gap between germline ends came to 12 bases. Germline lookup yields CDR1 LGHNA and CDR2 YSLEER. The CDR3 is made up of 14 amino acids. Authors' processing steps: Using reference gene primer amplification, nucleated cell counts were estimated. This table comes from immunoSEQ multiplex PCR, and its TCRdb copy is limited to in-frame clones, with some not included. V, J and clone size reflect that table, while D and trimming were determined from the DNA. The sample includes some 74,000 clones, roughly 80% of them seen just once. The receptor's source is an elderly woman with active or convalescent COVID-19. The V gene is TRBV4-3, the J gene TRBJ1-5; D remains ambiguous. Source material: peripheral blood. CDR3 DNA: TGCGCCAGCAGCCAGAGAGCCGTTGCTCAGCCCCAGCATTTT. Amino acids: CASSQRAVAQPQHF.